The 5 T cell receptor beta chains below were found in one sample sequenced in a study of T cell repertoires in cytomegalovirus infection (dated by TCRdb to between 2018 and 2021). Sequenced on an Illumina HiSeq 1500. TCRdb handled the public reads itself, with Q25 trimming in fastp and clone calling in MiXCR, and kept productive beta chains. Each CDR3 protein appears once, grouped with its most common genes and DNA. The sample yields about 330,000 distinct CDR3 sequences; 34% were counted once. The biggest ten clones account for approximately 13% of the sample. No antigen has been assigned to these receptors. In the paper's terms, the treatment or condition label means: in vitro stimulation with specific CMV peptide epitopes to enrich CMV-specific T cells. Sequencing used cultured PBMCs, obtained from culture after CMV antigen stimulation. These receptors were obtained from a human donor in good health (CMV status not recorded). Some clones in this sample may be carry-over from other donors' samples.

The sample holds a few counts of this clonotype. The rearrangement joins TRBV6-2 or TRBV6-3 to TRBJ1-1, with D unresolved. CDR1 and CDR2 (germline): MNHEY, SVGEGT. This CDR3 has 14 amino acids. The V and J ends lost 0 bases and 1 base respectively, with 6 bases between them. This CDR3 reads CASSYSSKNTEAFF. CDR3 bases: TGTGCCAGCAGTTACTCGAGTAAGAACACTGAAGCTTTCTTT.

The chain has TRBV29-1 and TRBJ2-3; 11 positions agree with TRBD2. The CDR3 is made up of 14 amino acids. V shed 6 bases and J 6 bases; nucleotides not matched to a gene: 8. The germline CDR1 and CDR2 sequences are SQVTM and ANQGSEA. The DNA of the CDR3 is TGCAGCGTAGGACTAGCGGGCCCAGGGGATACGCAGTATTTT. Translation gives CSVGLAGPGDTQYF.

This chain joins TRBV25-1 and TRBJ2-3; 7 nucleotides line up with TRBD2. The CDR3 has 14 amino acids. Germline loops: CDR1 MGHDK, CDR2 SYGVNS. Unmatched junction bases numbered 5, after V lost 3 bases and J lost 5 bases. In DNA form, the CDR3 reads TGTGCCAGCAGTGAGGCGGGAGCAGTAGATACGCAGTATTTT. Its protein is CASSEAGAVDTQYF.

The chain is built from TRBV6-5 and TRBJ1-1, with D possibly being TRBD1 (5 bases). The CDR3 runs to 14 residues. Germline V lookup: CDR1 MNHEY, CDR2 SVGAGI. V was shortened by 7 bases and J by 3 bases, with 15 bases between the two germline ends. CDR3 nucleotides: TGTGCCAGCACTCCCCAGGGTACCTACACTGAAGCTTTCTTT. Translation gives CASTPQGTYTEAFF.

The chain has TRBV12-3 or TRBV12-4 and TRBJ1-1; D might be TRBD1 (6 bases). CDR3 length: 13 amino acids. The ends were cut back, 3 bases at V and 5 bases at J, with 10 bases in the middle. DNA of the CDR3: TGTGCCAGCAGTTTTAGGGGGAGGACTGAAGCTTTCTTT. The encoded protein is CASSFRGRTEAFF.